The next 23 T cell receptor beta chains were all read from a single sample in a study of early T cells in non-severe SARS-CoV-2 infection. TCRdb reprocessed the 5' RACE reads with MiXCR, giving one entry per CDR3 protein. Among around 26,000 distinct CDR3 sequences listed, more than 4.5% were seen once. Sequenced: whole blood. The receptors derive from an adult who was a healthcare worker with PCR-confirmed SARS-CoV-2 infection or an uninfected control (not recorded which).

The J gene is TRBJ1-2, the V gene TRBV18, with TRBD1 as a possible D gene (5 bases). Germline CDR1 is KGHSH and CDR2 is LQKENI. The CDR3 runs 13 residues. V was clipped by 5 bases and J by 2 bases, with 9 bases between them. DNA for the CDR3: TGTGCCAGCTCAGAACAGGAAAACTATGGCTACACCTTC. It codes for CASSEQENYGYTF.

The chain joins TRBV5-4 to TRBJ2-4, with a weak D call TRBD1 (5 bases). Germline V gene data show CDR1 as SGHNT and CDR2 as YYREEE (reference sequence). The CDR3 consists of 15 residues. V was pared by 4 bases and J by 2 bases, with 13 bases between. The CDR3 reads CASSPPGSPKNIQYF. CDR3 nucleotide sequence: TGTGCCAGCAGCCCGCCAGGGTCTCCCAAAAACATTCAGTACTTC.

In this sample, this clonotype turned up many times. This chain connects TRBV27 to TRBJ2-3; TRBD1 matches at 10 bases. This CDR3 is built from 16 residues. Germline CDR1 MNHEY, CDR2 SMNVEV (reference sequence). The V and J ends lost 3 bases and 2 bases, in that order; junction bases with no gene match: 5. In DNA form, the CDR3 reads TGTGCCAGCAGTTTGGACAGGGGGGGCCCCACAGATACGCAGTATTTT. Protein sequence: CASSLDRGGPTDTQYF.

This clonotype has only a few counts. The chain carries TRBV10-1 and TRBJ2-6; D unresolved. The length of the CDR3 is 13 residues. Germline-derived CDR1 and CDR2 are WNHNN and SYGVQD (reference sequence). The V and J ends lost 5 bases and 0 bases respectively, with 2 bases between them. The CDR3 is CASSPSGANVLTF. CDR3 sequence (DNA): TGCGCCAGCAGTCCCTCTGGGGCCAACGTCCTGACTTTC.

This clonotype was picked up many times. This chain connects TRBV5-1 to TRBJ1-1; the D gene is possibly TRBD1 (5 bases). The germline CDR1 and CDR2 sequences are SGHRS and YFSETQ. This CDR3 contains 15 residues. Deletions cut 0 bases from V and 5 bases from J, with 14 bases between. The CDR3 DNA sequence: TGCGCCAGCAGCTTGGGGTCAGCGGGGCGGACTGAAGCTTTCTTT. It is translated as CASSLGSAGRTEAFF. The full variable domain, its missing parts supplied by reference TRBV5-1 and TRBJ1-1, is KAGVTQTPRYLIKTRGQQVTLSCSPISGHRSVSWYQQTPGQGLQFLFEYFSETQRNKGNFPGRFSGRQFSNSRSEMNVSTLELGDSALYLCASSLGSAGRTEAFFGQGTRLTVV.

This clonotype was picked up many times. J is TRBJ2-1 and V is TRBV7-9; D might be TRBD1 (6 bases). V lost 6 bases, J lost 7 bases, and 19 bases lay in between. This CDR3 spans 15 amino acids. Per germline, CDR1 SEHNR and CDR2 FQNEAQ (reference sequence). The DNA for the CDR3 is TGTGCCAGCAGTCCCGTAGGGGGTACCATGAATGAGCAGTTCTTC. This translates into CASSPVGGTMNEQFF. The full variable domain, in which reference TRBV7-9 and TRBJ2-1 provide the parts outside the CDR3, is DTGVSQNPRHKITKRGQNVTFRCDPISEHNRLYWYRQTLGQGPEFLTYFQNEAQLEKSRLLSDRFSAERPKGSFSTLEIQRTEQGDSAMYLCASSPVGGTMNEQFFGPGTRLTVL.

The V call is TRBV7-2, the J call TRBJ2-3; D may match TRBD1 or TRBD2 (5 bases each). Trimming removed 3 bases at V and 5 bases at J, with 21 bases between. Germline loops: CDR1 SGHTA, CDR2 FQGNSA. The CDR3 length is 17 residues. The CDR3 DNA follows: TGTGCCAGCAGCTTCGGGGCGGGTATGGCCCCCGGAGATACGCAGTATTTT. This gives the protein CASSFGAGMAPGDTQYF.

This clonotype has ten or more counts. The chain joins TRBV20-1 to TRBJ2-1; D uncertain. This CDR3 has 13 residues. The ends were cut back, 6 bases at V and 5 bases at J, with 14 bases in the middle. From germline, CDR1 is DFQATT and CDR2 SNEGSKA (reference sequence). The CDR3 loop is CSADEGFNNEQFF. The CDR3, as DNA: TGCAGTGCGGATGAAGGTTTTAACAATGAGCAGTTCTTC.

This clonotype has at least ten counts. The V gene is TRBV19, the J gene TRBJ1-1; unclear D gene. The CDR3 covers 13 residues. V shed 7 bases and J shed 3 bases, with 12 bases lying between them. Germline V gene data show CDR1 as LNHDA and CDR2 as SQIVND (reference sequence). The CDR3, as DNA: TGTGCCAGTACCGTATCGTTGTACACTGAAGCTTTCTTT. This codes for CASTVSLYTEAFF.

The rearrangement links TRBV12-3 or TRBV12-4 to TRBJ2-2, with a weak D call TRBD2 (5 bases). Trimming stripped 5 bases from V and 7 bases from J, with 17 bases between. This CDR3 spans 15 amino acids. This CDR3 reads CASSDGRAWSGELFF. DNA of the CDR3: TGTGCCAGCAGTGACGGGCGGGCCTGGAGCGGGGAGCTGTTTTTT.

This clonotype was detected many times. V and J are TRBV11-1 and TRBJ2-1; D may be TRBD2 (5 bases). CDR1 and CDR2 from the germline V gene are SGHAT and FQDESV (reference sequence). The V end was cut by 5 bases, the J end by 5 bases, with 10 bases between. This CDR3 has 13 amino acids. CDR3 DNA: TGTGCCAGCAGCCTTGGACTGGACAATGAGCAGTTCTTC. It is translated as CASSLGLDNEQFF.

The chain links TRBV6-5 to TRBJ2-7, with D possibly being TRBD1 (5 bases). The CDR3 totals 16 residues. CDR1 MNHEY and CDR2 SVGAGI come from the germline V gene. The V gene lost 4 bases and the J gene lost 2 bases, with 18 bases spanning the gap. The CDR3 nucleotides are TGTGCCAGCAGTTCCGAGCCCCAGGGCGGTGCCTACGAGCAGTACTTC. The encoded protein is CASSSEPQGGAYEQYF.

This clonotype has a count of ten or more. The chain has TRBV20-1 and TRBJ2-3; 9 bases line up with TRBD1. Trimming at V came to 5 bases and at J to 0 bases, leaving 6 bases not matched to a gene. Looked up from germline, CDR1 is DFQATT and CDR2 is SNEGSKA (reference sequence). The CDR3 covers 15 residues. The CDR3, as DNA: TGCAGTGCTCCCGGACAGGGGATAAGCACAGATACGCAGTATTTT. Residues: CSAPGQGISTDTQYF.

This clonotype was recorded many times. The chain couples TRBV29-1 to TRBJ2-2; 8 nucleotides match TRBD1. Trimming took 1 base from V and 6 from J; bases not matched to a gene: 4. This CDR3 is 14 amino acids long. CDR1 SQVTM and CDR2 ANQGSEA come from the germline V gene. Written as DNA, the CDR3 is TGCAGCGTTGAAGGGACAGGGATCTCCGGGGAGCTGTTTTTT. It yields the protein CSVEGTGISGELFF.

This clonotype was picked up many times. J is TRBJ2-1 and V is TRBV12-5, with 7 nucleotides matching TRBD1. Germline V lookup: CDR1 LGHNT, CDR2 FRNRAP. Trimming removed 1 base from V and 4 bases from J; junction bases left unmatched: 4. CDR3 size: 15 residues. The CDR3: CASGLGDSSYNEQFF. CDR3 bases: TGTGCTAGTGGTTTGGGGGACAGCTCTTACAATGAGCAGTTCTTC.

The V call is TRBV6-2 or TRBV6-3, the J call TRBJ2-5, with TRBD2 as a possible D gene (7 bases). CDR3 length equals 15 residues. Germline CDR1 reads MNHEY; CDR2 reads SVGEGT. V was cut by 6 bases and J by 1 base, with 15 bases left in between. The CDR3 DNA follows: TGTGCCAGCAGGGAGGGGGGGCGCGCCCAAGAGACCCAGTACTTC. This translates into CASREGGRAQETQYF.

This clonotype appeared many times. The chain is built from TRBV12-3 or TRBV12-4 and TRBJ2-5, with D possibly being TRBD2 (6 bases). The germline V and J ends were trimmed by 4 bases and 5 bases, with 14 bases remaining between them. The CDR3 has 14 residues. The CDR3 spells CASSSGTLTETQYF. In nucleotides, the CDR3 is TGTGCCAGCAGTTCGGGGACTCTGACGGAGACCCAGTACTTC.

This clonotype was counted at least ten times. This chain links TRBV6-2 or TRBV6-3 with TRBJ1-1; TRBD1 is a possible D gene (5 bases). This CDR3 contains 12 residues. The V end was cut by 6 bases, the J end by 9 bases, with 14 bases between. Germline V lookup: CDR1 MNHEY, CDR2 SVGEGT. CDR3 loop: CASRPPRQQAFF. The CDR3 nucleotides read TGTGCCAGCAGACCACCCCGACAGCAAGCTTTCTTT.

CDR3: CASSLRDSEQYF. For the CDR3, the DNA is TGTGCCAGCAGCTTAAGGGACAGCGAGCAGTACTTC. The genes are TRBV7-6 and TRBJ2-7; TRBD1 matches 7 bases. Trimming removed 2 bases from V and 6 bases from J; junction bases left unmatched: 1. The CDR3 is made up of 12 amino acids. Germline V gene sequence: CDR1 SGHVS, CDR2 FNYEAQ. The whole variable domain, filled in from reference TRBV7-6 and TRBJ2-7, reads GAGVSQSPRYKVTKRGQDVALRCDPISGHVSLYWYRQALGQGPEFLTYFNYEAQQDKSGLPNDRFSAERPEGSISTLTIQRTEQRDSAMYRCASSLRDSEQYFGPGTRLTVT.

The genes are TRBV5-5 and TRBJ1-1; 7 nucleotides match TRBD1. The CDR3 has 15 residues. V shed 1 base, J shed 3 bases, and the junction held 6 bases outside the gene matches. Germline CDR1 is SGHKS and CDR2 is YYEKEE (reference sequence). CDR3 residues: CASSLFARGDTEAFF. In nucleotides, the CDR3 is TGTGCCAGCAGCTTGTTTGCCAGGGGGGACACTGAAGCTTTCTTT.

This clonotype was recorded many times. CDR3: CASSPGPLPTEAFF. CDR3 bases: TGTGCCAGCTCACCCGGACCCCTCCCCACTGAAGCTTTCTTT. The V gene is TRBV18, the J gene TRBJ1-1; D is unclear. Germline V lookup: CDR1 KGHSH, CDR2 LQKENI. V was pared by 3 bases and J by 4 bases, with 12 bases between. The CDR3 runs to 14 residues.

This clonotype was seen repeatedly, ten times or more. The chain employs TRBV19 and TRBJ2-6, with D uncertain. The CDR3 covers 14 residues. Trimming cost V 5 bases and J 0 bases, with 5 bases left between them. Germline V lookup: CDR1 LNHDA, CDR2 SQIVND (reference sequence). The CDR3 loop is CASSLNSGANVLTF. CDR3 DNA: TGTGCCAGTAGTTTAAACTCTGGGGCCAACGTCCTGACTTTC.

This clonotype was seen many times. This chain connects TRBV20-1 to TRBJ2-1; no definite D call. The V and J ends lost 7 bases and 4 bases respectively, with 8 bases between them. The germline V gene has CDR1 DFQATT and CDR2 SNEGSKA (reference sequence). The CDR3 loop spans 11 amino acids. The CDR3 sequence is CSGTLYNEQFF. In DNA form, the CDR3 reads TGCAGTGGTACCCTATACAATGAGCAGTTCTTC.